Sequencing of this T cell receptor beta chain was carried out in a study of T cell repertoires in cytomegalovirus infection. Trimming stripped 7 bases from V and 5 bases from J, with 17 bases between. This CDR3 has 14 residues. In TCRdb, the reads were re-called with MiXCR into one record per CDR3 protein. The data contain just over 450,000 distinct CDR3 sequences, roughly 42% of them singletons. This clonotype was observed a handful of times. Its antigen is currently unknown. The sequenced sample was cultured PBMCs, obtained from culture after CMV antigen stimulation. This TCR came from a human donor in good health (CMV status not recorded). Some clones in this sample may be carry-over from other donors' samples. V gene TRBV12-3 or TRBV12-4 combines with J gene TRBJ1-1; a weak D match, TRBD1 (6 bases). The CDR3 nucleotides are TGTGCCAGCACCCTGAAGAGGGGGTGGACTGAAGCTTTCTTT. This gives the protein CASTLKRGWTEAFF.